The 5 T cell receptor beta chains below come from one sample, sequenced in a study of beta chain features in type 1 diabetes. cDNA synthesis used the whole RNA isolate, giving expressed TCRB sequences. Sequencing used immunoSEQ multiplex PCR; TCRdb keeps in-frame clones, though not all of them. The table lists fewer than 250,000 clones, around 9.6% of them singletons, with 0.03% to 0.04% in the top ten. Sequencing input: naive CD4+ T cells from blood. All receptors derive from a woman aged 18-29 years in good health.

CDR3 residues: CSVVRAEANTGELFF. The CDR3, as DNA: TGCAGCGTTGTCAGGGCGGAAGCGAACACCGGGGAGCTGTTTTTT. The chain uses TRBV29-1 and TRBJ2-2, with D possibly matching TRBD1 (5 bases). This CDR3 spans 15 amino acids. Germline V gene sequence: CDR1 SQVTM, CDR2 ANQGSEA. With 4 bases removed from V and 0 bases from J, the gap between germline ends came to 12 bases.

The genes are TRBV11-2 and TRBJ2-3, with 14 bases matching TRBD2. J lost 4 bases, V lost 5 bases, and 5 bases had no gene match. Germline CDR1 reads SGHAT; CDR2 reads FQNNGV. The CDR3 loop spans 16 amino acids. The CDR3, as DNA: TGTGCCAGCAGCCCGAGACTAGCGGGGGGGGCAGATACGCAGTATTTT. Its translation is CASSPRLAGGADTQYF.

There are a few counts of this clone. The chain uses TRBV5-4 and TRBJ1-2, with a weak D call TRBD1 (6 bases). Germline lookup yields CDR1 SGHNT and CDR2 YYREEE (reference sequence). There are 15 residues in the CDR3. V was pared by 3 bases and J by 8 bases, with 20 bases between. The chain's CDR3 is CASSSPGQGPSGYTF. CDR3 DNA: TGTGCCAGCAGCTCCCCGGGGCAGGGGCCGTCGGGCTACACCTTC.

V and J are TRBV7-8 and TRBJ1-1; D not certain. The CDR3 length is 12 residues. Germline CDR1 reads SGHVS; CDR2 reads FQNEAQ. Trimming cost V 5 bases and J 8 bases, with 12 bases left between them. CDR3 in DNA: TGTGCCAGCAGCCAACGGACTCCAGAAGCTTTCTTT. Its translation is CASSQRTPEAFF.

The J gene is TRBJ2-3, the V gene TRBV9; D remains ambiguous. Germline V gene sequence: CDR1 SGDLS, CDR2 YYNGEE. CDR3 size: 14 residues. Trimming left V 4 bases short and J 4 bases short, with 13 bases between. Written as DNA, the CDR3 is TGTGCCAGCAGCCCCTACGTGACATCAGATACGCAGTATTTT. Its protein product is CASSPYVTSDTQYF.